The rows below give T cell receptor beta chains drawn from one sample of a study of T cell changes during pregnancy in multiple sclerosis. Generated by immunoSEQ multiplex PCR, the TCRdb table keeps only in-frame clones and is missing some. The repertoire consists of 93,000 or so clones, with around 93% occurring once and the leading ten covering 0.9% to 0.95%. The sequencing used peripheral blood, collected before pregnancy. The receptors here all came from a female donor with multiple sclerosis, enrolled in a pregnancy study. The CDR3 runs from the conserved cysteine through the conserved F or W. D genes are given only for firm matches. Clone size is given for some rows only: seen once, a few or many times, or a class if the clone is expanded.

cdr3_aa: CASSSGLHGEQFF
cdr3_nt: TGTGCCAGCAGCTCGGGACTCCATGGCGAGCAGTTCTTC
j_call: TRBJ2-1
v_call: TRBV5-8
d_call: NA
clone_size: once

cdr3_aa: CASSREGQAETQYF
cdr3_nt: TGTGCCAGCAGCAGGGAGGGGCAGGCAGAGACCCAGTACTTC
j_call: TRBJ2-5
v_call: TRBV9
d_call: TRBD2
clone_size: NA

cdr3_aa: CAISEPVGGEQYF
cdr3_nt: TGTGCCATCAGTGAGCCCGTTGGGGGGGAGCAGTACTTC
j_call: TRBJ2-7
v_call: TRBV10-3
d_call: NA
clone_size: NA

cdr3_aa: CASSRSSGRLGEQFF
cdr3_nt: TGTGCCAGCAGCCGATCTAGCGGGAGATTGGGTGAGCAGTTCTTC
j_call: TRBJ2-1
v_call: TRBV7-2
d_call: TRBD2
clone_size: NA

cdr3_aa: CASSRDGYGADTQYF
cdr3_nt: TGTGCCAGCAGTCGAGACGGGTACGGGGCAGATACGCAGTATTTT
j_call: TRBJ2-3
v_call: TRBV7-2
d_call: NA
clone_size: NA

cdr3_aa: CASSLAPLGSANTEAFF
cdr3_nt: TGCGCCAGCAGCTTGGCGCCTTTGGGCAGTGCGAACACTGAAGCTTTCTTT
j_call: TRBJ1-1
v_call: TRBV5-1
d_call: NA
clone_size: NA

cdr3_aa: CASRRTGTEKLFF
cdr3_nt: TGCGCCAGCAGGCGGACAGGGACCGAAAAACTGTTTTTT
j_call: TRBJ1-4
v_call: TRBV10-1
d_call: TRBD1
clone_size: NA

cdr3_aa: CASSTSGESYEQYF
cdr3_nt: TGTGCCAGCAGTACTAGCGGAGAATCCTACGAGCAGTACTTC
j_call: TRBJ2-7
v_call: TRBV9
d_call: TRBD2
clone_size: NA

cdr3_aa: CASRFGQGRYNEQFF
cdr3_nt: TGTGCCAGCCGATTTGGACAGGGAAGATACAATGAGCAGTTCTTC
j_call: TRBJ2-1
v_call: TRBV6-1
d_call: TRBD1
clone_size: once

cdr3_aa: CSARGLRGRTGELFF
cdr3_nt: TGCAGCGCTAGGGGTTTGAGGGGGCGAACCGGGGAGCTGTTTTTT
j_call: TRBJ2-2
v_call: TRBV29-1
d_call: TRBD1
clone_size: NA

cdr3_aa: CASRSSQAYSIEQYF
cdr3_nt: TGTGCCAGCAGATCCTCACAGGCGTATTCTATCGAGCAGTACTTC
j_call: TRBJ2-7
v_call: TRBV2
d_call: NA
clone_size: NA

cdr3_aa: CASSMLRQGARWTEAFF
cdr3_nt: TGTGCCAGTAGTATGTTACGGCAGGGGGCGCGATGGACTGAAGCTTTCTTT
j_call: TRBJ1-1
v_call: TRBV19
d_call: TRBD1
clone_size: once

cdr3_aa: CASSLSGQAYSGANVLTF
cdr3_nt: TGTGCCAGCAGCTTAAGCGGACAGGCTTACTCTGGGGCCAACGTCCTGACTTTC
j_call: TRBJ2-6
v_call: TRBV5-4
d_call: TRBD1
clone_size: NA

cdr3_aa: CASSRGLAGGSYEQYF
cdr3_nt: TGTGCCAGCAGCCGAGGACTAGCGGGGGGGTCCTACGAGCAGTACTTC
j_call: TRBJ2-7
v_call: TRBV4-2
d_call: TRBD2
clone_size: NA

cdr3_aa: CASTDTSRGGYTF
cdr3_nt: TGTGCCAGCACCGACACGAGCCGGGGAGGCTACACCTTC
j_call: TRBJ1-2
v_call: TRBV2
d_call: NA
clone_size: NA

cdr3_aa: CASSPGGAQVSEAFF
cdr3_nt: TGTGCCAGCAGCCCAGGGGGAGCCCAGGTGTCTGAAGCTTTCTTT
j_call: TRBJ1-1
v_call: TRBV7-2
d_call: TRBD1
clone_size: NA

cdr3_aa: CATSGTGFSNQPQHF
cdr3_nt: TGTGCCACTTCCGGGACAGGATTTAGCAATCAGCCCCAGCATTTT
j_call: TRBJ1-5
v_call: TRBV19
d_call: TRBD1
clone_size: NA

cdr3_aa: CASSWGQGSQETQYF
cdr3_nt: TGTGCCAGCAGCTGGGGACAGGGGTCCCAAGAGACCCAGTACTTC
j_call: TRBJ2-5
v_call: TRBV5-4
d_call: TRBD1
clone_size: NA

cdr3_aa: CASSFLGPGTGGGGTEAFF
cdr3_nt: TGTGCCAGCAGCTTTTTGGGTCCCGGGACAGGGGGCGGGGGGACTGAAGCTTTCTTT
j_call: TRBJ1-1
v_call: TRBV7-3
d_call: TRBD1
clone_size: once

cdr3_aa: CASSPTGTGAQPQHF
cdr3_nt: TGCGCCAGCAGCCCGACAGGGACAGGGGCACAGCCCCAGCATTTT
j_call: TRBJ1-5
v_call: TRBV4-1
d_call: TRBD1
clone_size: NA

cdr3_aa: CASRTPRGPGETQYF
cdr3_nt: TGTGCCAGCAGAACCCCCAGGGGGCCCGGGGAGACCCAGTACTTC
j_call: TRBJ2-5
v_call: TRBV28
d_call: TRBD1
clone_size: NA

cdr3_aa: CASSLSGGSHNEQFF
cdr3_nt: TGTGCCAGCAGTTTAAGTGGAGGGTCGCACAATGAGCAGTTCTTC
j_call: TRBJ2-1
v_call: TRBV6-4
d_call: NA
clone_size: NA

cdr3_aa: CASSSGTGRMNTEAFF
cdr3_nt: TGTGCCAGCAGCTCCGGGACAGGGCGCATGAACACTGAAGCTTTCTTT
j_call: TRBJ1-1
v_call: TRBV5-4
d_call: TRBD1
clone_size: NA

cdr3_aa: CASSLDSGSGNTIYF
cdr3_nt: TGTGCCAGCAGCCTAGACAGTGGCTCTGGAAACACCATATATTTT
j_call: TRBJ1-3
v_call: TRBV7-9
d_call: NA
clone_size: NA

cdr3_aa: CASSARLAGATGELFF
cdr3_nt: TGCGCCAGCAGCGCCCGACTAGCGGGGGCCACCGGGGAGCTGTTTTTT
j_call: TRBJ2-2
v_call: TRBV5-1
d_call: TRBD2
clone_size: NA

cdr3_aa: CASRQSLNTEAFF
cdr3_nt: TGTGCCAGTAGACAGTCCCTGAACACTGAAGCTTTCTTT
j_call: TRBJ1-1
v_call: TRBV19
d_call: NA
clone_size: NA